Presented here are 18 T cell receptor beta chains from one specimen sequenced in a study of T cell repertoires in cytomegalovirus infection. TCRdb re-called the reads with MiXCR, one entry per CDR3 protein. The data hold almost 550,000 distinct CDR3 sequences, with about 15% observed a single time. The sample comprised CD8+ T cells from PBMCs. The source of these receptors is a human donor in good health (CMV status not recorded). Some clones in this sample may be carry-over from other donors' samples.

This clonotype was detected ten times or more. The chain carries TRBV28 and TRBJ1-1; D is ambiguous. Germline V gene sequence: CDR1 MDHEN, CDR2 SYDVKM. CDR3 size: 17 residues. V shed 5 bases and J shed 0 bases, with 19 bases lying between them. CDR3 in amino acids: CASSPPTDREMNTEAFF. CDR3 coding DNA: TGTGCCAGCAGTCCCCCGACTGACCGGGAGATGAACACTGAAGCTTTCTTT.

This clonotype was observed a few times. The chain has TRBV2 and TRBJ2-3; D is perhaps TRBD2 (7 bases). V was shortened by 3 bases and J by 2 bases, with 15 bases between the two germline ends. The germline V gene encodes CDR1 SNHLY and CDR2 FYNNEI. The CDR3 contains 16 residues. The CDR3 DNA follows: TGTGCCAGCAGTGACGAGGGGGAGGGGATCACAGATACGCAGTATTTT. Translation gives CASSDEGEGITDTQYF.

This clonotype was seen repeatedly, ten times or more. This rearrangement joins TRBV27 to TRBJ1-1; no definite D call. Germline lookup yields CDR1 MNHEY and CDR2 SMNVEV (reference sequence). V lost 3 bases, J lost 9 bases, and 8 bases lay in between. This CDR3 comprises 11 residues. In DNA, the CDR3 is TGTGCCAGCAGTTTTGGACGAAAAGCTTTCTTT. This gives the protein CASSFGRKAFF.

This clonotype was counted once. One end of the junction fails to match germline, which may point to a read error. The genes are TRBV4-1 and TRBJ2-7, with 8 bases matching TRBD2. The CDR3 runs to 18 residues. Germline V gene data show CDR1 as MGHRA and CDR2 as YSYEKL. The chain's CDR3 is CASSQATPTSGLTYEQYF. The DNA for the CDR3 is TGTGCCAGCAGCCAGGCGACACCCACTAGCGGCTTAACCTACGAGCAGTACTTC.

The CDR3, as DNA: TGTGCCTGGAGGGGACTCGTGGAGACCCAGTACTTC. Translating gives CAWRGLVETQYF. This chain joins TRBV30 and TRBJ2-5; perhaps TRBD2 as D (6 bases). Germline assignment: CDR1 GTSNPN and CDR2 SVGIG (reference sequence). The CDR3 contains 12 residues. V gave up 3 bases and J gave up 5 bases, with 10 bases separating them.

This clonotype was found many times. The rearrangement joins TRBV7-8 to TRBJ2-5, with D unresolved. In germline, CDR1 is SGHVS, CDR2 FQNEAQ. V was trimmed by 3 bases and J by 7 bases, leaving 9 bases between them. The CDR3 contains 12 residues. The CDR3 sequence: CASSLGLRTQYF. In DNA form, the CDR3 reads TGTGCCAGCAGCTTGGGCTTGCGGACCCAGTACTTC.

V gene TRBV5-5 combines with J gene TRBJ1-2, with 7 bases fitting TRBD1. Germline values: CDR1 SGHKS, CDR2 YYEKEE (reference sequence). The trim removed 6 bases at V and 10 bases at J, leaving 6 bases unmatched. CDR3 size: 11 residues. CDR3 residues: CASNEQGSYTF. The CDR3 DNA reads as TGTGCCAGCAACGAACAGGGGTCCTACACCTTC.

This clonotype has only a few counts. This chain uses TRBV5-1 with TRBJ2-5, with D possibly matching TRBD1 (5 bases). V was cut by 4 bases and J by 0 bases, with 16 bases left in between. The germline V gene has CDR1 SGHRS and CDR2 YFSETQ. There are 16 residues in the CDR3. The CDR3 loop is CASSDTPRAYQETQYF. CDR3 DNA sequence: TGCGCCAGCAGCGATACCCCCAGGGCGTACCAAGAGACCCAGTACTTC. Based on the CDR3 plus reference TRBV5-1 and TRBJ2-5, the full variable domain is KAGVTQTPRYLIKTRGQQVTLSCSPISGHRSVSWYQQTPGQGLQFLFEYFSETQRNKGNFPGRFSGRQFSNSRSEMNVSTLELGDSALYLCASSDTPRAYQETQYFGPGTRLLVL.

In its sample, this clonotype was seen a few times. The V call is TRBV6-5, the J call TRBJ1-1, with D uncertain. Trimming pared 2 bases from V and 3 bases from J, leaving 7 bases between. The germline gives CDR1 MNHEY, CDR2 SVGAGI. The CDR3 consists of 13 residues. This CDR3 reads CASSYQVDTEAFF. In DNA form, the CDR3 reads TGTGCCAGCAGTTACCAGGTGGACACTGAAGCTTTCTTT.

V is TRBV12-3 or TRBV12-4 and J is TRBJ1-2; 9 bases match TRBD1. V lost 8 bases to trimming and J lost 8 bases; unmatched junction nucleotides: 6. The CDR3 has 12 amino acids. CDR3 sequence (DNA): TGTGCCAGCCTAACAGGGGGCTGGGGCTACACCTTC. It translates to CASLTGGWGYTF.

The chain is built from TRBV9 and TRBJ2-1; 14 nucleotides match TRBD2. V dropped 2 bases and J dropped 3; count of bases not matched to a gene: 4. The CDR3 is 17 amino acids. Germline values: CDR1 SGDLS, CDR2 YYNGEE. This CDR3 reads CASSVGLAGAIYNEQFF. The CDR3 DNA is TGTGCCAGCAGCGTGGGACTAGCGGGAGCGATCTACAATGAGCAGTTCTTC.

This clonotype has a count of ten or more. The chain is built from TRBV28 and TRBJ2-3; the match to TRBD2 covers 11 bases. Germline V gene data show CDR1 as MDHEN and CDR2 as SYDVKM. The CDR3 sequence is 18 residues long. J was trimmed by 2 bases and V by 3 bases; bases with no gene match: 10. As DNA, the CDR3 is TGTGCCAGCAGTTTTGATTCTTCTAGCGGGGGGACCACAGATACGCAGTATTTT. This gives the protein CASSFDSSSGGTTDTQYF.

The table lists this clonotype with a few counts. The rearrangement uses TRBV11-2 and TRBJ2-1; tentatively, D is TRBD2 (5 bases). The CDR3 runs to 15 residues. The ends were cut back, 5 bases at V and 6 bases at J, with 17 bases in the middle. Germline CDR1 and CDR2: SGHAT and FQNNGV. CDR3 nucleotide sequence: TGTGCCAGCAGCATCTGGGTAGCGTTAGGCAATGAGCAGTTCTTC. Protein sequence: CASSIWVALGNEQFF.

This clonotype has at least ten counts. This chain connects TRBV7-2 to TRBJ1-5; D is unresolved. The V gene's germline CDR1 is SGHTA and CDR2 FQGNSA. The V and J ends lost 1 base and 6 bases respectively, with 13 bases between them. The CDR3 loop spans 15 amino acids. Written as DNA, the CDR3 is TGTGCCAGCAGCTTAGGGGTGGCGACAACTCAGCCCCAGCATTTT. It codes for CASSLGVATTQPQHF.

This clonotype was seen only a few times. The chain carries TRBV6-5 and TRBJ1-2; D gene unclear. Trimming shortened V by 0 bases and J by 7 bases, and 15 bases separated the two germline ends. The germline CDR1 and CDR2 sequences are MNHEY and SVGAGI. This CDR3 spans 15 amino acids. Here the CDR3 reads CASSYSDSGPSGYTF. CDR3 in DNA: TGTGCCAGCAGTTACTCAGACTCCGGGCCCTCTGGCTACACCTTC.

This clonotype was counted many times. The chain employs TRBV27 and TRBJ2-7; maybe TRBD1 (6 bases). V gave up 2 bases and J gave up 3 bases, with 11 bases separating them. The germline gives CDR1 MNHEY, CDR2 SMNVEV (reference sequence). The CDR3 runs to 14 residues. CDR3 bases: TGTGCCAGCAGTTTAGGGCAGGGGCACTACGAGCAGTACTTC. Its translation: CASSLGQGHYEQYF.

This clonotype has a count of ten or more. The CDR3 is CASSTRGNTGELFF. DNA of the CDR3: TGTGCCAGCAGTACTAGGGGGAACACCGGGGAGCTGTTTTTT. The V and J genes are TRBV28 and TRBJ2-2; perhaps D is TRBD1 or TRBD2 (5 bases each). Germline V gives CDR1 MDHEN, CDR2 SYDVKM. The CDR3 contains 14 residues. The V gene lost 5 bases and the J gene lost 1 base, with 8 bases spanning the gap.

The chain is built from TRBV19 and TRBJ1-1; perhaps TRBD1 as D (6 bases). The CDR3 spans 16 residues. Germline V CDR1 and CDR2: LNHDA, SQIVND (reference sequence). Trimming removed 1 base from V and 4 bases from J, with 16 bases in between. The CDR3 reads CASSIGPQGSGTEAFF. The CDR3 region has the DNA TGTGCCAGTAGTATAGGCCCCCAGGGGTCGGGCACTGAAGCTTTCTTT.